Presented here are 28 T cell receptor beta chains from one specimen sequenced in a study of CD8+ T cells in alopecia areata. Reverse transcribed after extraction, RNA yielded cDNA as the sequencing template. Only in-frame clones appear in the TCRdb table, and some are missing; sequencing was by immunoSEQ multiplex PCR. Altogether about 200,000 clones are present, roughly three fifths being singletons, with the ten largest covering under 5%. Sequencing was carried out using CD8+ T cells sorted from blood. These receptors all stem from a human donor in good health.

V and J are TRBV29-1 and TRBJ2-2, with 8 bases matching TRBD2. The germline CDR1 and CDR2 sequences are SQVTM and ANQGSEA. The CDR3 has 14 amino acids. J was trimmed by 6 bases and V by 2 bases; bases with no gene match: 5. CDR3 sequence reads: CSVEPGGGPGELFF. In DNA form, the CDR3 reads TGCAGCGTTGAACCCGGGGGGGGACCCGGGGAGCTGTTTTTT.

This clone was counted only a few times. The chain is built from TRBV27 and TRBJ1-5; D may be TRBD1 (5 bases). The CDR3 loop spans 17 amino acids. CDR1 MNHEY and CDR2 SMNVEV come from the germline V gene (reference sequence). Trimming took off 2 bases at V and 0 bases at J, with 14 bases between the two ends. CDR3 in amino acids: CASSLVWTPNSNQPQHF. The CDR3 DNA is TGTGCCAGCAGTTTAGTTTGGACACCAAATAGCAATCAGCCCCAGCATTTT.

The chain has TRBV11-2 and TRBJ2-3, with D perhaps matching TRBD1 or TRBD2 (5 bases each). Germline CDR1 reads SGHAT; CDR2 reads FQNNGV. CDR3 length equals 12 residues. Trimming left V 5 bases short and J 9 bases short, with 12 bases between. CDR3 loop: CASSPPGRTQYF. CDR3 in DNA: TGTGCCAGCAGCCCTCCGGGGCGCACGCAGTATTTT.

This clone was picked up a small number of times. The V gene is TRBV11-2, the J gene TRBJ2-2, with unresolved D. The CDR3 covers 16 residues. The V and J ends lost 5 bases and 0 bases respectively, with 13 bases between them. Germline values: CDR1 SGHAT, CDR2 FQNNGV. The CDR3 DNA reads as TGTGCCAGCAGCCCATGGGCGCCGGCGAACACCGGGGAGCTGTTTTTT. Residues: CASSPWAPANTGELFF.

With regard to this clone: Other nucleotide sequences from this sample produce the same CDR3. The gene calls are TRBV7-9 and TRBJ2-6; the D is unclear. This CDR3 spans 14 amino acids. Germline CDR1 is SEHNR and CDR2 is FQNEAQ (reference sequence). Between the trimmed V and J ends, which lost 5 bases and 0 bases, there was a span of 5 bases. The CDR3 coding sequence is TGTGCCAGCAGCCCAGGCTCTGGGGCCAACGTCCTGACTTTC. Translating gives CASSPGSGANVLTF.

The CDR3 here is CASSGRYSETQYF. The DNA for the CDR3 is TGTGCCAGCAGCGGACGGTACTCAGAGACCCAGTACTTC. The chain links TRBV5-5 to TRBJ2-5, with D uncertain. Trimming pared 4 bases from V and 4 bases from J, leaving 11 bases between. The CDR3 loop spans 13 amino acids. Germline V lookup: CDR1 SGHKS, CDR2 YYEKEE (reference sequence). The whole variable domain, filled in from reference TRBV5-5 and TRBJ2-5, reads DAGVTQSPTHLIKTRGQQVTLRCSPISGHKSVSWYQQVLGQGPQFIFQYYEKEERGRGNFPDRFSARQFPNYSSELNVNALLLGDSALYLCASSGRYSETQYFGPGTRLLVL.

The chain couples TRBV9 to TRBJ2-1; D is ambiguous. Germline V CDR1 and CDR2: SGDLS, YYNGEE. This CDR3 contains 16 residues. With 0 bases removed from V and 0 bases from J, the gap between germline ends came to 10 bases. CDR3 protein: CASSVGQSSSYNEQFF. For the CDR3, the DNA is TGTGCCAGCAGCGTAGGACAATCGAGCTCCTACAATGAGCAGTTCTTC.

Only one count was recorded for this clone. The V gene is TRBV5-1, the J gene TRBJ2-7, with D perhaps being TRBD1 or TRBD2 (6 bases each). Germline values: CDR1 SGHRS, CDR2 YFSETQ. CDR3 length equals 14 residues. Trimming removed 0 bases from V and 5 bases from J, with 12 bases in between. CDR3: CASSLAGGSDEQYF. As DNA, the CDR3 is TGCGCCAGCAGCTTGGCCGGGGGCAGCGACGAGCAGTACTTC.

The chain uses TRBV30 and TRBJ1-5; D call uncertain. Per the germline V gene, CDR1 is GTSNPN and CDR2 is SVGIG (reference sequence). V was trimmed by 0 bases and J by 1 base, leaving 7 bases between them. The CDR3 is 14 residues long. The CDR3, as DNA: TGTGCCTGGAGTGTAACCGGGAGCAATCAGCCCCAGCATTTT. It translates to CAWSVTGSNQPQHF.

For the CDR3, the DNA is TGCAGCGTTCAGGGGAGGACAGGGTGGGACGAGCAGTACTTC. Its protein product is CSVQGRTGWDEQYF. The chain uses TRBV29-1 and TRBJ2-7; 8 bases line up with TRBD1. CDR1 and CDR2 from the germline V gene are SQVTM and ANQGSEA. This CDR3 spans 14 amino acids. V shed 5 bases, J shed 5 bases, and the junction held 11 bases outside the gene matches.

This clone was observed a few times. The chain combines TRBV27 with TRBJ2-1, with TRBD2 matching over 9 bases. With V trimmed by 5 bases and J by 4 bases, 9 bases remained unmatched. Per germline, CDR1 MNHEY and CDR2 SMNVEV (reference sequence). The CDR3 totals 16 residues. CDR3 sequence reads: CASSRRSSGVYNEQFF. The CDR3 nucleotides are TGTGCCAGCAGTCGCCGATCTAGCGGGGTTTACAATGAGCAGTTCTTC.

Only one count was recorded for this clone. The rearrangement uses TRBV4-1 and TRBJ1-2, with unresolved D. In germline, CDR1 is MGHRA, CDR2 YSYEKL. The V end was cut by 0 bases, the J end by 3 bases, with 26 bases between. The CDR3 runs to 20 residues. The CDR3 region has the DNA TGCGCCAGCAGCCAAGAGATTGGCGGGTTCAGGAGGGAGCTTGACTATGGCTACACCTTC. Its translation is CASSQEIGGFRRELDYGYTF.

The CDR3 protein is CSVATGEETQYF. The CDR3 bases are TGCAGCGTTGCGACGGGGGAAGAGACCCAGTACTTC. The V gene is TRBV29-1, the J gene TRBJ2-5; a weak D match, TRBD2 (6 bases). The CDR3 spans 12 residues. The V and J ends lost 4 bases and 3 bases respectively, with 9 bases between them. Per the germline V gene, CDR1 is SQVTM and CDR2 is ANQGSEA.

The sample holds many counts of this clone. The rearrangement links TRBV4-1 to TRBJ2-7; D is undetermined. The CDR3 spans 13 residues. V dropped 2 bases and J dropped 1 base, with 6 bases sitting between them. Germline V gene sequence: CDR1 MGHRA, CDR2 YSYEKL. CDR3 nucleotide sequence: TGCGCCAGCAGCCAAAAACAGTCCTACGAGCAGTACTTC. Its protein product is CASSQKQSYEQYF.

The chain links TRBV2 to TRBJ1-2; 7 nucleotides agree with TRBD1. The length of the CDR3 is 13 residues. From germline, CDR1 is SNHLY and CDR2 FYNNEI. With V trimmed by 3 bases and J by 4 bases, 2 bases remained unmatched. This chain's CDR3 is CASSETGFYGYTF. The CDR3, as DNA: TGTGCCAGCAGTGAGACAGGGTTCTATGGCTACACCTTC. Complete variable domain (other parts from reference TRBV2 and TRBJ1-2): EPEVTQTPSHQVTQMGQEVILRCVPISNHLYFYWYRQILGQKVEFLVSFYNNEISEKSEIFDDQFSVERPDGSNFTLKIRSTKLEDSAMYFCASSETGFYGYTFGSGTRLTVV.

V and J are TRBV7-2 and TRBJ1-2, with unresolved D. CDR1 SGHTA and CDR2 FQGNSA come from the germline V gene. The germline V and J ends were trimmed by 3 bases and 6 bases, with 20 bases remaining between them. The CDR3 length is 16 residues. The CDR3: CASSFSSTIGFNGYTF. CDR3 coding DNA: TGTGCCAGCAGCTTTTCTTCTACTATAGGGTTCAATGGCTACACCTTC. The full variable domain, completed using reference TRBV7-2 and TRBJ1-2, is GAGVSQSPSNKVTEKGKDVELRCDPISGHTALYWYRQSLGQGLEFLIYFQGNSAPDKSGLPSDRFSAERTGGSVSTLTIQRTQQEDSAVYLCASSFSSTIGFNGYTFGSGTRLTVV.

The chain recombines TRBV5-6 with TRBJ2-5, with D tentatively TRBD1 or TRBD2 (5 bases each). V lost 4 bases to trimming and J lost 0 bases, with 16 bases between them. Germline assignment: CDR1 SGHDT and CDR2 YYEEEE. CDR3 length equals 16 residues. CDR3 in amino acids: CASSLPGRLYQETQYF. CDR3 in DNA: TGTGCCAGCAGCCTACCGGGGCGGCTGTACCAAGAGACCCAGTACTTC.

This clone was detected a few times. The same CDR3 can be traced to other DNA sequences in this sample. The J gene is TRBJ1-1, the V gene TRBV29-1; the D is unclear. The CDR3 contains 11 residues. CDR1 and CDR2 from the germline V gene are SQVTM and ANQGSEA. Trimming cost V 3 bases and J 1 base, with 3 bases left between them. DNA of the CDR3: TGCAGCGTTGAGGAGAACACTGAAGCTTTCTTT. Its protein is CSVEENTEAFF. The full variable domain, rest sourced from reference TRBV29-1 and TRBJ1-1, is SAVISQKPSRDICQRGTSLTIQCQVDSQVTMMFWYRQQPGQSLTLIATANQGSEATYESGFVIDKFPISRPNLTFSTLTVSNMSPEDSSIYLCSVEENTEAFFGQGTRLTVV.

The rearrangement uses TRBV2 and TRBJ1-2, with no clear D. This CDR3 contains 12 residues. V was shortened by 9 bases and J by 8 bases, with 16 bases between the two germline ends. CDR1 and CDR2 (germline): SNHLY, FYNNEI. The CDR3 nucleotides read TGTGCCAGGCTCCTCGAGGCGCGGGGCTACACCTTC. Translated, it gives CARLLEARGYTF.

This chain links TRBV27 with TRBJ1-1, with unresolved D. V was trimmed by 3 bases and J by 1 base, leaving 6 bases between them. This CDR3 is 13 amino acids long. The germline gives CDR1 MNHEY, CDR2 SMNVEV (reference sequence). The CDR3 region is CASSFGKNTEAFF. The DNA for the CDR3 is TGTGCCAGCAGTTTTGGCAAGAACACTGAAGCTTTCTTT.

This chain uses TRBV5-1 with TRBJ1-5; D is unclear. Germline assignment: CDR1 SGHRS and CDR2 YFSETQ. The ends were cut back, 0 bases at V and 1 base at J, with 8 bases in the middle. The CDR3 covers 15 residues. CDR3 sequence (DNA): TGCGCCAGCAGCTTGGCCTCGGGGAGCAATCAGCCCCAGCATTTT. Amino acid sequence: CASSLASGSNQPQHF.

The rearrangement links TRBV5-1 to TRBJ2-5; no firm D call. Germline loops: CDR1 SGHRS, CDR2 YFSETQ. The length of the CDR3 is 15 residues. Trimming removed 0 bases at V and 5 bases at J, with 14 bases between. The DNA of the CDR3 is TGCGCCAGCAGCTTGGGTGTTCTGAGGTGGGAGACCCAGTACTTC. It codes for CASSLGVLRWETQYF. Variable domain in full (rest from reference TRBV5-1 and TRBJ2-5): KAGVTQTPRYLIKTRGQQVTLSCSPISGHRSVSWYQQTPGQGLQFLFEYFSETQRNKGNFPGRFSGRQFSNSRSEMNVSTLELGDSALYLCASSLGVLRWETQYFGPGTRLLVL.

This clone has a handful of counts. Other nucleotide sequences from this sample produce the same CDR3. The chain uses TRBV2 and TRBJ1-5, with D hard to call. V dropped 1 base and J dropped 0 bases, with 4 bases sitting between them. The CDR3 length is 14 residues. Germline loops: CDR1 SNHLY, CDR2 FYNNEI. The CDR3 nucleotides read TGTGCCAGCAGTGAAGGAGATAGCAATCAGCCCCAGCATTTT. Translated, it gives CASSEGDSNQPQHF.

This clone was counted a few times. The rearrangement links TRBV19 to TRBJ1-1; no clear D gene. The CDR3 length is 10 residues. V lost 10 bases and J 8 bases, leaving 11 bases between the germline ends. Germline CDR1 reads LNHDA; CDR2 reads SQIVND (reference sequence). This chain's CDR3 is CATSGAEAFF. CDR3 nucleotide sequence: TGTGCCACCAGCGGCGCCGAAGCTTTCTTT.

The DNA for the CDR3 is TGTGCCAGCAGCTCCGGAGAGAACCCCACCGGGGAGCTGTTTTTT. This gives the protein CASSSGENPTGELFF. This chain uses TRBV7-7 with TRBJ2-2; no clear D. V lost 4 bases, J lost 4 bases, and 13 bases lay in between. In germline, CDR1 is SSHAT, CDR2 FNYEAQ (reference sequence). The CDR3 covers 15 residues.

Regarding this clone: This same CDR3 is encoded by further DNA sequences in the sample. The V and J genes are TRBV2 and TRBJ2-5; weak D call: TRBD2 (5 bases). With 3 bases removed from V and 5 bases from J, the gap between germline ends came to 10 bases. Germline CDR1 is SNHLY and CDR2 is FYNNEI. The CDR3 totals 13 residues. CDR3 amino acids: CASSDSELETQYF. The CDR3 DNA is TGTGCCAGCAGTGATAGCGAGCTGGAGACCCAGTACTTC.

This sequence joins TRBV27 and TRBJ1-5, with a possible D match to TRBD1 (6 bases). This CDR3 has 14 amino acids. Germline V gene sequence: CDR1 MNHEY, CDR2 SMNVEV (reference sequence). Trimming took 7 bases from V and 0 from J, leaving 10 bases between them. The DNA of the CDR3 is TGTGCCAGCACCGGGACAAATAGCAATCAGCCCCAGCATTTT. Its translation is CASTGTNSNQPQHF.

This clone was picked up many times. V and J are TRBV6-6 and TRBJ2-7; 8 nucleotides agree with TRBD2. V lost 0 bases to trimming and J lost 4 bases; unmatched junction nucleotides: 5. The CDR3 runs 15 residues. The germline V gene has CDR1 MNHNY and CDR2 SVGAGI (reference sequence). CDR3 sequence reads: CASSYSSGEGYEQYF. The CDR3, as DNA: TGTGCCAGCAGTTACTCTAGCGGGGAGGGTTACGAGCAGTACTTC.